What follows are 2 T cell receptor beta chains derived from one specimen sequenced in a study of response to subunit inactivated influenza vaccine (dated by TCRdb to about 2018). Libraries were prepared through RT-PCR. The reads were generated on an Illumina HiSeq 2500. TCRdb applied fastp at Q25 and MiXCR to the public reads, then kept only in-frame beta chains. Rows with one shared CDR3 protein collapse into an entry with the most common genes and DNA. The sample includes about 620,000 distinct CDR3 sequences, with approximately 11% observed a single time. Around 10% of the sample lies in the top ten. The same sample was also studied in work on T cells expressing NK-cell markers. The second source states: TCR beta cDNA libraries were made by 5'RACE template switching that added a universal primer site and unique molecular identifiers.

This specimen was PBMCs from blood, taken on the day of vaccination. These TCRs come from a man in his forties or fifties who received an inactivated influenza vaccine. Donor details come from another sample of the same person, matched by shared clones.

This chain connects TRBV20-1 to TRBJ2-5; TRBD2 agrees at 7 bases. The germline V gene encodes CDR1 DFQATT and CDR2 SNEGSKA (reference sequence). This CDR3 is built from 13 residues. Losses at the gene ends were 5 bases for V and 7 bases for J; bases not matched to a gene: 10. The CDR3 nucleotides read TGCAGTGCTCCCCGTCGGGGGGAAGGGACCCAGTACTTC. This translates into CSAPRRGEGTQYF.

The table lists this clonotype with many counts. The chain recombines TRBV9 with TRBJ2-1; TRBD1 matches 11 bases. The CDR3 is 15 residues long. The V gene's germline CDR1 is SGDLS and CDR2 YYNGEE. V lost 3 bases to trimming and J lost 4 bases; unmatched junction nucleotides: 3. The CDR3, as DNA: TGTGCCAGCAGCGCCGGACAGGGGGCTTACAATGAGCAGTTCTTC. Protein: CASSAGQGAYNEQFF.